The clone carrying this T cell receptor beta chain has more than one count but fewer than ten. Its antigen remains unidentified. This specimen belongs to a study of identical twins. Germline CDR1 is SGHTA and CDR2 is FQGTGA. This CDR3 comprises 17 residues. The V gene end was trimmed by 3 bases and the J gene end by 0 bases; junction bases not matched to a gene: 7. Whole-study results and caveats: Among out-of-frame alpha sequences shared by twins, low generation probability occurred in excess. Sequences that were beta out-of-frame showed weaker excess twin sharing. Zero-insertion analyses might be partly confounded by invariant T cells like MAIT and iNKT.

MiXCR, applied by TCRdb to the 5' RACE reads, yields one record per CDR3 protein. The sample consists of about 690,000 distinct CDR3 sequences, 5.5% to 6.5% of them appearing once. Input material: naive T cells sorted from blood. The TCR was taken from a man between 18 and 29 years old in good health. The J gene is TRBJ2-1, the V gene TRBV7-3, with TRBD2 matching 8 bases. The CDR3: CASSFGRVLSSYNEQFF. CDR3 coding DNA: TGTGCCAGCAGCTTCGGGAGGGTCCTCAGCTCCTACAATGAGCAGTTCTTC.